Shown below are 7 T cell receptor beta chains from a single sample sequenced in a study of shared clonotypes between healthy human individuals. The repertoire was sequenced with immunoSEQ multiplex PCR; TCRdb's copy has only in-frame clones and lacks some. The table shows roughly 300,000 clones, with about nine tenths occurring only once. Source material: memory CD8+ T cells sorted from blood. Subset of the sample: CD45RO+ cells pooled with CCR7-negative TemRA cells. Every receptor here comes from a man aged 18 to 35 in good health.

The count of this clone is one. The genes are TRBV2 and TRBJ2-3; 13 positions match TRBD2. CDR1 SNHLY and CDR2 FYNNEI come from the germline V gene. This CDR3 spans 15 amino acids. J lost 4 bases, V lost 6 bases, and 4 bases had no gene match. The CDR3 spells CASSPGLAGADTQYF. The CDR3 coding sequence is TGTGCCAGCAGCCCAGGACTAGCGGGGGCAGATACGCAGTATTTT.

V gene TRBV6-1 combines with J gene TRBJ2-2; the match to TRBD2 covers 10 bases. The germline gives CDR1 MNHNS, CDR2 SASEGT. The CDR3 has 16 residues. With V trimmed by 4 bases and J by 0 bases, 2 bases remained unmatched. This CDR3 reads CASSVLAGSNTGELFF. CDR3 DNA sequence: TGTGCCAGCAGTGTACTAGCGGGGTCGAACACCGGGGAGCTGTTTTTT.

J is TRBJ2-7 and V is TRBV7-9, with 7 positions matching TRBD1. CDR1 and CDR2 from the germline V gene are SEHNR and FQNEAQ (reference sequence). This CDR3 is built from 15 residues. J lost 3 bases, V lost 2 bases, and 7 bases had no gene match. The CDR3: CASSLTGQEHYEQYF. CDR3 coding DNA: TGTGCCAGCAGCTTAACCGGACAGGAGCACTACGAGCAGTACTTC.

The rearrangement uses TRBV4-1 and TRBJ2-1; tentatively, D is TRBD2 (5 bases). V was pared by 0 bases and J by 0 bases, with 9 bases between. Germline V lookup: CDR1 MGHRA, CDR2 YSYEKL. The CDR3 runs to 16 residues. CDR3 residues: CASSQEEDSSYNEQFF. The CDR3, as DNA: TGCGCCAGCAGCCAAGAGGAGGATAGCTCCTACAATGAGCAGTTCTTC.

This chain joins TRBV6-6 and TRBJ1-6; D is undetermined. There are 15 residues in the CDR3. The germline gives CDR1 MNHNY, CDR2 SVGAGI (reference sequence). The V end lost 0 bases, the J end lost 6 bases, and 9 bases lay between the germline ends. The CDR3 spells CASSYSWETNSPLHF. The CDR3 DNA is TGTGCCAGCAGTTACTCTTGGGAGACTAATTCACCCCTCCACTTT.

The chain couples TRBV7-2 to TRBJ2-7, with D perhaps matching TRBD1 or TRBD2 (5 bases each). The CDR3 has 15 residues. V lost 5 bases and J lost 5, with 19 bases in between. Germline-derived CDR1 and CDR2 are SGHTA and FQGNSA. The CDR3, as DNA: TGTGCCAGCAGCAACCACCGGGACCCGAGGAACGAGCAGTACTTC. It translates to CASSNHRDPRNEQYF.

V is TRBV5-6 and J is TRBJ2-3; D gene uncertain. With 2 bases removed from V and 6 bases from J, the gap between germline ends came to 7 bases. The germline V gene has CDR1 SGHDT and CDR2 YYEEEE. This CDR3 is built from 12 residues. Written as DNA, the CDR3 is TGTGCCAGCAGCTTTCAGTCCGATACGCAGTATTTT. It yields the protein CASSFQSDTQYF.